This T cell receptor beta chain was identified during a study of blood T cell repertoires in COVID-19. In the source study's methods: Using reference gene primer amplification, nucleated cell counts were estimated. Some clones are missing from TCRdb's copy, which holds only in-frame ones; the method was immunoSEQ multiplex PCR. That table furnishes V, J and clone size, whereas the DNA furnished D and trimming. The sample has more than 250,000 clones; more than 75% are singletons. The source of this sequence is a woman aged 18-30 years who had recovered from COVID-19. The sequenced sample was PBMCs or T cells enriched from blood (not recorded which).

In DNA form, the CDR3 reads TGTGCCTTAAACAGGGACCTATCCTATAATTCACCCCTCCACTTT. Its protein product is CALNRDLSYNSPLHF. The chain recombines TRBV30 with TRBJ1-6; maybe TRBD1 (6 bases). V was pared by 7 bases and J by 1 base, with 14 bases between. The CDR3 totals 15 residues. Germline V gives CDR1 GTSNPN, CDR2 SVGIG (reference sequence).